Included here is one T cell receptor beta chain sequence, with context. What it binds is unknown. The library targeted TCRbeta and was prepared with unique molecular identifiers. TCRdb re-called the PCR reads with MiXCR, one entry per CDR3 protein. The sample gives fewer than 1 million distinct CDR3 sequences, approximately 15% of which show up once; approximately 5% is in the top ten. These data belong to a study of T-cell reconstitution after alpha-beta-depleted transplantation in children. Points from the study as a whole: In patients about two months after transplant, alpha-beta T cells reportedly arose from several hundred expanded graft clones.

V was shortened by 7 bases and J by 0 bases, with 11 bases between the two germline ends. The CDR3 extends over 14 amino acids. Germline V gene lookup returns CDR1 KGHDR and CDR2 SFDVKD. V is TRBV24-1 and J is TRBJ1-1; D gene ambiguous. This clonotype originated in a male patient under 18 who had a stem cell transplant for acute lymphoblastic leukemia, so the T cells may come from the graft donor. The sample in question was PBMCs, mostly from graft donor cells, obtained 360 days after TCRalphabeta/CD19-depleted stem cell transplant. The CDR3 nucleotides read TGTGCCACCAGCCCCCAGCGGATGAACACTGAAGCTTTCTTT. Protein sequence: CATSPQRMNTEAFF.